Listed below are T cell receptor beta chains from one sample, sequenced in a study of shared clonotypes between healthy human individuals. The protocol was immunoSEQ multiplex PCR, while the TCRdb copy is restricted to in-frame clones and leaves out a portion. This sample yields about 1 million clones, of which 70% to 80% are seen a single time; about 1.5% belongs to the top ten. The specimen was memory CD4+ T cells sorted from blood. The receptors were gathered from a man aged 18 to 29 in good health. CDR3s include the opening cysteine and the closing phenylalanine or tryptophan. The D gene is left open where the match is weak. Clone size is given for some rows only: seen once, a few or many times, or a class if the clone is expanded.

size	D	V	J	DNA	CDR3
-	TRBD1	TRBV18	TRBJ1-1	TGTGCCAGCTCACTAATCTCCCGGACGACAGGGGACACTGAAGCTTTCTTT	CASSLISRTTGDTEAFF
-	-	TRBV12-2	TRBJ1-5	TGTGCAAGTCGCTTAGTCTTCATAGGTATTGGCAATCAGCCCCAGCATTTT	CASRLVFIGIGNQPQHF
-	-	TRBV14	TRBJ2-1	TGTGCCAGCAGCCAAGAATTAACATTCACGCCTCATGAGCAGTTCTTC	CASSQELTFTPHEQFF
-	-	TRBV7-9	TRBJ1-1	TGTGCCAGCAGCTTAGGGACATCGAACACTGAAGCTTTCTTT	CASSLGTSNTEAFF
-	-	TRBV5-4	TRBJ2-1	TGTGCCAGCAGCCGCGACCAAAACTCCTACAATGAGCAGTTCTTC	CASSRDQNSYNEQFF
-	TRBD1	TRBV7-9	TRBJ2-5	TGTGCCAGCAGCTTGGGGACAGGGGTTTTAGAGACCCAGTACTTC	CASSLGTGVLETQYF
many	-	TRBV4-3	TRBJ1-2	TGCGCCAGCAGCCAAGAGCTCACCCGGGTTGGCTACACCTTC	CASSQELTRVGYTF
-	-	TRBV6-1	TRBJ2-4	TGTGCCAGCAGTGAAGCGCTTTCGGCGGGAAACATTCAGTACTTC	CASSEALSAGNIQYF
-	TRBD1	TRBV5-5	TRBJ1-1	TGTGCCAGCAGCATGACAGGGGACACTGAAGCTTTCTTT	CASSMTGDTEAFF
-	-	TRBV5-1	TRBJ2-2	TGCGCCAGCAGCTTGTCTAGGACTTTAAACACCGGGGAGCTGTTTTTT	CASSLSRTLNTGELFF
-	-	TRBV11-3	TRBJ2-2	TGTGCCAGGAGAGGGGGGGCCGGGGAGCTGTTTTTT	CARRGGAGELFF
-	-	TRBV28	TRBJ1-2	TGTGCCAGCAGTTTCCTCGACGGCTACACCTTC	CASSFLDGYTF
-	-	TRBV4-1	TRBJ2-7	TGCGCCAGCAGCCAAACCAACTCCTTCCTGGGGGAGCAGTACTTC	CASSQTNSFLGEQYF
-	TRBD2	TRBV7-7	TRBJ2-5	TGTGCTAGCAGCTCAGGACTAGCGGCCAGCCAAGAGACCCAGTACTTC	CASSSGLAASQETQYF
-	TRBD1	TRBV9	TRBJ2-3	TGTGCCAGCAGCGTCCGGGACAGGGGGGCCGCGGATACGCAGTATTTT	CASSVRDRGAADTQYF
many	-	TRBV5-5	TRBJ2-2	TGTGCCAGCAGCTTGGAATGGCAGGGGACCGGGGAGCTGTTTTTT	CASSLEWQGTGELFF
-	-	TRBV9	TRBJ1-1	TGTGCCAGCAGCGTGGGAAGGGGCACTGAAGCTTTCTTT	CASSVGRGTEAFF
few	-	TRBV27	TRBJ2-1	TGTGCCAGCAGTTTATCCGGGTGGGGCGGTGAGCAGTTCTTC	CASSLSGWGGEQFF
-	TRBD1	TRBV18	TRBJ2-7	TGTGCCAGCTCACCGACGGGACAGGGAGGTTACGAGCAGTACTTC	CASSPTGQGGYEQYF
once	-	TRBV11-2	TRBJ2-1	TGTGCCAGCAGCTCCTGGAGCGGCAGCTCCTACAATGAGCAGTTCTTC	CASSSWSGSSYNEQFF
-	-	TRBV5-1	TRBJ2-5	TGCGCCAGCAGCTTGGGGGTGAGCGAGACCCAGTACTTC	CASSLGVSETQYF
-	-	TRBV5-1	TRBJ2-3	TGCGCCAGCAGCCCTCCGGGATCCACCCGCGGGCAGTATTTT	CASSPPGSTRGQYF
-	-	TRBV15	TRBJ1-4	TGTGCCACCAGCAGAGGAAATCTGGGGAGTGAAAAACTGTTTTTT	CATSRGNLGSEKLFF
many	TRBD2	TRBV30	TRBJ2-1	TGTGCCTGGAGGCTAGCGGGGACCTCCTACAATGAGCAGTTCTTC	CAWRLAGTSYNEQFF
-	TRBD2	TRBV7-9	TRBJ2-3	TGTGCCAGCAGCGCTAGCGGGAGAGCCATCTCTAGCACAGATACGCAGTATTTT	CASSASGRAISSTDTQYF
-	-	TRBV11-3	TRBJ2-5	TGTGCCAGCAGCTTATTCGGGGCTAGGGAGACCCAGTACTTC	CASSLFGARETQYF
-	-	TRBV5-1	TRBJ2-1	TGCGCCAGCAGCTTGGACAGGATATCTACCTACAATGAGCAGTTCTTC	CASSLDRISTYNEQFF
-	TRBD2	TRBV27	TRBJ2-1	TGTGCCAGCAGTTTAGTGGCTAGCGGTCCACAATTCAATGAGCAGTTCTTC	CASSLVASGPQFNEQFF
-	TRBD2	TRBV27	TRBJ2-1	TGTGCCAGCAGCTCCAGACTAGCGGGGGGGTACAATGAGCAGTTCTTC	CASSSRLAGGYNEQFF
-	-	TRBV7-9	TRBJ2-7	TGTGCCAGCAGCCCCCGAGTACAGGGAGCCTACGAGCAGTACTTC	CASSPRVQGAYEQYF
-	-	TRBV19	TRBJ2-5	TGTGCCAGTAGTATAAAATGGGGTTCCTACCAAGAGACCCAGTACTTC	CASSIKWGSYQETQYF
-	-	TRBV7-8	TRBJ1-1	TGTGCCAGCAGCTTAGCTTGGAACACTGAAGCTTTCTTT	CASSLAWNTEAFF
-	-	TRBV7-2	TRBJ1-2	TGTGCCAGCAGGGGGAGGGGTCCCTATGGCTACACCTTC	CASRGRGPYGYTF
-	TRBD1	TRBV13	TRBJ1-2	TGTGCCAGCAGCTCACAGGGGATTATGGGCTACACCTTC	CASSSQGIMGYTF
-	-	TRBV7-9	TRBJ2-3	TGTGCCAGCAGCAAGGGGTCCAGAACGCTGGATACGCAGTATTTT	CASSKGSRTLDTQYF
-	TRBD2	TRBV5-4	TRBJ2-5	TGTGCCAGCAGCCGAGGGATGGTAGCGGGGGAAGAGACCCAGTACTTC	CASSRGMVAGEETQYF
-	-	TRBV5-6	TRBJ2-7	TGTGCCAGCAGCTTGGACGGGTTCTCCCCCTACGAGCAGTACTTC	CASSLDGFSPYEQYF